This T cell receptor beta chain comes out of a study of OX40 agonist ivuxolimab in advanced cancers. Study-level information: Prior therapy, whether anti-PD-1, anti-PD-L1 or anti-CTLA-4, was allowed, and 40% had some. Study outcomes and limitations: The investigators did not determine what antigen specificity the expanded peripheral T cells had.

The V gene's germline CDR1 is MDHEN and CDR2 SYDVKM. This CDR3 contains 14 residues. Trimming cost V 3 bases and J 3 bases, with 12 bases left between them. Generated by immunoSEQ multiplex PCR, the TCRdb table keeps only in-frame clones and is missing some. There are about 63,000 clones in the sample; over 75% occur only once, and roughly 10% lies in the top ten. By share, this clone ranks as medium-sized. Its antigen remains unknown. Specimen: CD4+ or CD8+ T cells sorted from blood, collected in a trial of the OX40 agonist ivuxolimab. The source of this sequence is an adult with an advanced solid tumor such as melanoma, head and neck, liver or kidney cancer. The chain employs TRBV28 and TRBJ2-7; maybe TRBD2 (7 bases). CDR3 DNA: TGTGCCAGCAGTTTGGGGGGAGGGGGCTACGAGCAGTACTTC. Protein product: CASSLGGGGYEQYF.